This is a list of T cell receptor beta chains from one sample in a study of human T cells and chemical hapten exposure. TCRdb re-called the RACE reads through MiXCR, storing one row per CDR3 protein. Of about 45,000 distinct CDR3 sequences in the sample, 3.7% were seen once. Sequencing used whole blood. The receptors stem from a human donor in good health. Some clones in this sample may be carry-over from other donors' samples. Both conserved end residues are part of each CDR3. The D gene is left open where the match is weak. Clone size appears in some rows only: once, few, many, or a class for an expanded clone.

J gene,clone size,V gene,CDR3 length,D gene,CDR3 DNA,CDR3 protein
TRBJ2-1,few,TRBV6-1,14,TRBD2,TGTGCCAGCAGTTGGACTAGCGTCTACAATGAGCAGTTCTTC,CASSWTSVYNEQFF
TRBJ1-1,few,TRBV12-3/TRBV12-4,17,.,TGTGCCAGCAGATTACGGGGGCAGCTAGGCCGGGTCACTGAAGCTTTCTTT,CASRLRGQLGRVTEAFF
TRBJ1-4,many,TRBV27,14,.,TGTGCCAGCAGTCGTGTAAACACTAATGAAAAACTGTTTTTT,CASSRVNTNEKLFF
TRBJ2-2,many,TRBV29-1,12,.,TGCAGCGTTGAAACGGATATCGGGGAGCTGTTTTTT,CSVETDIGELFF
TRBJ2-7,few,TRBV20-1,15,.,TGCAGTGCTAGAGAACCCCGGCAGGGGAACTACGAGCAGTACTTC,CSAREPRQGNYEQYF
TRBJ2-5,many,TRBV29-1,15,.,TGCAGCGTTGGAGCAGATGGGGTCCCGGGAGAGACCCAGTACTTC,CSVGADGVPGETQYF
TRBJ2-5,.,TRBV28,17,TRBD1,TGTGCCAGCAGTAGCGCCCCGGGACAGGGGGCGCGAGAGACCCAGTACTTC,CASSSAPGQGARETQYF
TRBJ1-1,few,TRBV28,13,.,TGTGCCAGCAGCGTTTCCAGGAACACTGAAGCTTTCTTT,CASSVSRNTEAFF
TRBJ2-3,many,TRBV12-3/TRBV12-4,13,.,TGTGCCAGCAGCCCGAGGTCCCCAGATACGCAGTATTTT,CASSPRSPDTQYF
TRBJ2-3,many,TRBV24-1,15,TRBD1,TGTGCCACCAGTGATCCGGGACAGCAAACAGATACGCAGTATTTT,CATSDPGQQTDTQYF
TRBJ2-7,.,TRBV7-8,15,.,TGTGCCAGCAGCCCCCGGGACACCTCTTCCTACGAGCAGTACTTC,CASSPRDTSSYEQYF
TRBJ2-3,many,TRBV7-9,12,.,TGTGCCAGCACCCTTGGACCAGATACGCAGTATTTT,CASTLGPDTQYF
TRBJ1-2,many,TRBV12-3/TRBV12-4,13,TRBD1,TGTGCCAGCAGTCCTACGGGACAGTATGGCTACACCTTC,CASSPTGQYGYTF
TRBJ2-7,few,TRBV10-3,17,TRBD2,TGTGCCATCAGTGGACTAGCGGGAGGGCTCTCTGGGAACGAGCAGTACTTC,CAISGLAGGLSGNEQYF
TRBJ2-1,many,TRBV4-1,15,TRBD2,TGCGCCAGCAGCCAAGGTTGGCGGGAGGGTACTGAGCAGTTCTTC,CASSQGWREGTEQFF
TRBJ1-5,once,TRBV19,18,TRBD1,TGTGCCAGTAGTAAGTCTAGGGCGAGGGGGCCAAGCAATCAGCCCCAGCATTTT,CASSKSRARGPSNQPQHF
TRBJ1-1,.,TRBV12-3/TRBV12-4,14,.,TGTGCCAGCAGTTTGGAGGGGCTGAACACTGAAGCTTTCTTT,CASSLEGLNTEAFF
TRBJ1-5,.,TRBV6-5,15,TRBD1,TGTGCCAGCAGCCACGGACAGGGCCGAGGTCAGCCCCAGCATTTT,CASSHGQGRGQPQHF
TRBJ2-5,many,TRBV7-8,14,TRBD1,TGTGCCAGCAGCTTGGGACAGGGGGTTGAGACCCAGTACTTC,CASSLGQGVETQYF
TRBJ2-3,many,TRBV6-5,16,TRBD2,TGTGCCAGCAGCCGGGGACTAGCGGGTAGCACAGATACGCAGTATTTT,CASSRGLAGSTDTQYF
TRBJ1-3,many,TRBV6-5,15,.,TGTGCCAGCAGCCCCAACCAGGGATCTGGAAACACCATATATTTT,CASSPNQGSGNTIYF
TRBJ2-2,many,TRBV6-5,15,TRBD2,TGTGCCAGCACCACAACCGGGACTATTAGCGGGGAGCTGTTTTTT,CASTTTGTISGELFF
TRBJ2-1,many,TRBV24-1,14,.,TGTGCCACCAGTGGCTCGGGAACCCGGTACGAGCAGTTCTTC,CATSGSGTRYEQFF
TRBJ1-5,many,TRBV12-3/TRBV12-4,13,TRBD1,TGTGCCAGCAGAGAACAGGGGTATCAGCCCCAGCATTTT,CASREQGYQPQHF
TRBJ2-3,.,TRBV7-9,16,.,TGTGCCAGCAGCTTAGGGGGCCGACTTTCCACAGATACGCAGTATTTT,CASSLGGRLSTDTQYF
TRBJ1-2,many,TRBV27,13,TRBD1,TGTGCCAGCTTATCCCGGGCAGGGGGCCCCTACACCTTC,CASLSRAGGPYTF
TRBJ1-5,many,TRBV28,11,.,TGTGCCAGCAGCTCGGGCCAGCCCCAGCATTTT,CASSSGQPQHF
TRBJ2-4,many,TRBV6-1,14,.,TGTGCCAGCAGTCCCTCCGGGGACCAAAACATTCAGTACTTC,CASSPSGDQNIQYF
TRBJ1-1,.,TRBV5-4,14,.,TGTGCCAGCAGCTTTGGTTCTGAGGGCACTGAAGCTTTCTTT,CASSFGSEGTEAFF
TRBJ2-7,many,TRBV3-1,15,.,TGTGCCAGCAGCCAAGGTCCCCCGGAGTCCTACGAGCAGTACTTC,CASSQGPPESYEQYF
TRBJ1-2,.,TRBV27,14,.,TGTGCCAGCAGTTTAGGGGAAGCGGACTATGGCTACACCTTC,CASSLGEADYGYTF
TRBJ2-5,many,TRBV27,12,.,TGTGCCAGCAGTCGCGCCGATGGGTCCCAGTACTTC,CASSRADGSQYF
TRBJ1-1,many,TRBV2,13,TRBD1,TGTGCCAGCAGGGGACAGATGAACACTGAAGCTTTCTTT,CASRGQMNTEAFF
TRBJ2-5,many,TRBV20-1,11,.,TGCAGTGCTAGCTTGTTCGGGACCCAGTACTTC,CSASLFGTQYF
TRBJ2-3,many,TRBV5-1,14,TRBD1,TGCGCCAGCAGCTTGGGGGACAGTACGGATACGCAGTATTTT,CASSLGDSTDTQYF
TRBJ2-7,.,TRBV12-3/TRBV12-4,13,TRBD1,TGTGCCAGCAGTCCGCAGACAGGGAGTGAGCAGTACTTC,CASSPQTGSEQYF
TRBJ2-3,many,TRBV5-6,14,.,TGTGCCAGCAGCTTTCCTTCGACGGGGAATACGCAGTATTTT,CASSFPSTGNTQYF
TRBJ1-1,many,TRBV6-5,15,TRBD1,TGTGCCAGCAGTAGGACAGGGTCCATGAACACTGAAGCTTTCTTT,CASSRTGSMNTEAFF
TRBJ2-7,.,TRBV6-6,15,.,TGTGCCAGCAGCCGGGAGCTGGGGGCCTCCTACGAGCAGTACTTC,CASSRELGASYEQYF
TRBJ2-3,many,TRBV24-1,14,TRBD1,TGTGCCACCAGTGACACCACAGGGGCAGATACGCAGTATTTT,CATSDTTGADTQYF
TRBJ2-3,many,TRBV5-1,18,TRBD1,TGCGCCAGCAGCTTAAACGGGGGACAGGGGGTTATCACAGATACGCAGTATTTT,CASSLNGGQGVITDTQYF
TRBJ1-4,.,TRBV18,18,TRBD1,TGTGCCAGCTCACCACCGATCACAGGGGAAGATTTGAGTGAAAAACTGTTTTTT,CASSPPITGEDLSEKLFF
TRBJ1-1,many,TRBV4-1,16,.,TGCGCCAGCAGCCAAGAGGGGGGGGGCCCACCCACTGAAGCTTTCTTT,CASSQEGGGPPTEAFF
TRBJ2-5,many,TRBV30,11,.,TGTGCCTGGGCCCTTCAAGAGACCCAGTACTTC,CAWALQETQYF
TRBJ1-1,.,TRBV7-9,13,.,TGTGCCAGCAGCTCCACGATGAACACTGAAGCTTTCTTT,CASSSTMNTEAFF
TRBJ2-7,many,TRBV27,17,TRBD1,TGTGCCAGCAGTCTTATACTAGGACAGGGGACTACCTACGAGCAGTACTTC,CASSLILGQGTTYEQYF
TRBJ2-2,many,TRBV5-1,14,TRBD1,TGCGCCAGCGGGACAGGGTCTGATACCGGGGAGCTGTTTTTT,CASGTGSDTGELFF
TRBJ2-2,many,TRBV6-5,20,TRBD2,TGTGCCAGCAGTCGACGGACAGGGATTCTAGCGGGAGCTAACACCGGGGAGCTGTTTTTT,CASSRRTGILAGANTGELFF
TRBJ2-1,medium-sized,TRBV11-2,12,.,TGTGCCAGCAGCTTATTGCCAGGGGAGCAGTTCTTC,CASSLLPGEQFF
TRBJ1-2,few,TRBV19,13,.,TGTGCCAGTAGTATCTGGACAGACTATGGCTACACCTTC,CASSIWTDYGYTF
TRBJ2-5,many,TRBV5-1,13,.,TGCGCCAGCAGCTTAGGGGGAGTAGAGACCCAGTACTTC,CASSLGGVETQYF
TRBJ2-7,few,TRBV5-6,14,TRBD1,TGTGCCAGCAGCCGCGGGACAGGTTTCTACGAGCAGTACTTC,CASSRGTGFYEQYF
TRBJ1-1,.,TRBV3-1,16,.,TGTGCCAGCAGCCAAGAGGGGGGACATCTGAACACTGAAGCTTTCTTT,CASSQEGGHLNTEAFF
TRBJ2-3,.,TRBV9,16,TRBD2,TGTGCCAGCAGCGCCGAGACTAGCGGGAGTCAAGATACGCAGTATTTT,CASSAETSGSQDTQYF
TRBJ1-5,many,TRBV7-9,13,.,TGTGCCAGCAGCTTAGACCCGGAGCAGCCCCAGCATTTT,CASSLDPEQPQHF